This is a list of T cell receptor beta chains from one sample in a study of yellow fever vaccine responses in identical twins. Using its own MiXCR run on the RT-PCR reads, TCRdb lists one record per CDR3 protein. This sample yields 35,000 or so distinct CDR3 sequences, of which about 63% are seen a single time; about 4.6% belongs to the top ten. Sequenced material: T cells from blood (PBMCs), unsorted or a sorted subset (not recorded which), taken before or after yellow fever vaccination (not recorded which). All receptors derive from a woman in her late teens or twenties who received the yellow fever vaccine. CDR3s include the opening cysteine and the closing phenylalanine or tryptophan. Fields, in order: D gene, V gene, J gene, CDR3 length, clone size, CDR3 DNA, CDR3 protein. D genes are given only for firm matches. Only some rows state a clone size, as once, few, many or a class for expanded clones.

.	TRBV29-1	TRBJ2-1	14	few	TGCAGCGTTGAAGTCGGACAGATGGGCAATGAGCAGTTCTTC	CSVEVGQMGNEQFF
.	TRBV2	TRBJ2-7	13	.	TGTGCCAGCAGTGACGCGTACTCCTACGAGCAGTACTTC	CASSDAYSYEQYF
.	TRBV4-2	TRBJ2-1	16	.	TGTGCCAGCAGCCCAATGACTAGTGGGTCTTTAGATGAGCAGTTCTTC	CASSPMTSGSLDEQFF
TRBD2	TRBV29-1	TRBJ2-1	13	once	TGCAGCGCCGACCTAGCGGGATACAATGAGCAGTTCTTC	CSADLAGYNEQFF
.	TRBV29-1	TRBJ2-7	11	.	TGCAGCGGAACCGACAGTTACGAGCAGTACTTC	CSGTDSYEQYF
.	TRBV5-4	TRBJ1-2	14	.	TGTGCCAGCAGTCACCCGACAGCTAACTATGGCTACACCTTC	CASSHPTANYGYTF
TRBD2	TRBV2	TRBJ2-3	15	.	TGTGCCAGCAGTCGACTAGCGTCGGGAACAGATACGCAGTATTTT	CASSRLASGTDTQYF
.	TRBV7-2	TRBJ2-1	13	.	TGTGCCAGCAGTTACAAATTATACAATGAGCAGTTCTTC	CASSYKLYNEQFF
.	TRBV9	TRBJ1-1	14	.	TGTGCCAGCAGCGTTCAGGGGCCCAACACTGAAGCTTTCTTT	CASSVQGPNTEAFF
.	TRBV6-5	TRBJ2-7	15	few	TGTGCCAGCAGTTACGGACGGGGGAGCTCCTACGAGCAGTACTTC	CASSYGRGSSYEQYF
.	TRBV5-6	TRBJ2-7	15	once	TGTGCCAGCAGCTTGGGACAGGCGGACTCCTACGAGCAGTACTTC	CASSLGQADSYEQYF
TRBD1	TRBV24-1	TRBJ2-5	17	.	TGTGCCACCAGTGATCCACCAGGAACAGGGGAGAGGGAGACCCAGTACTTC	CATSDPPGTGERETQYF
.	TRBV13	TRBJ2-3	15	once	TGTGCCAGCAGCCAAAGACTAGGCGGCACAGATACGCAGTATTTT	CASSQRLGGTDTQYF
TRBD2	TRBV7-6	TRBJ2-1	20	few	TGTGCCAGCAGCTTATGGCTTCTAGCGGGAGGCACGCGCTCCTACAATGAGCAGTTCTTC	CASSLWLLAGGTRSYNEQFF
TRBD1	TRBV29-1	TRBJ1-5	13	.	TGCAGCGCCCGAGGACAGGAAAATCAGCCCCAGCATTTT	CSARGQENQPQHF
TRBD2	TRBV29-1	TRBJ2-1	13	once	TGCAGTACGGGACTAGCGGGAGGGAATGAGCAGTTCTTC	CSTGLAGGNEQFF
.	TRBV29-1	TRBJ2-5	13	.	TGCAGCGTTCAACAGGGTCGGATGGAGACCCAGTACTTC	CSVQQGRMETQYF
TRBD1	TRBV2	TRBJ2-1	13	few	TGTGCCTCAAAACAGGACAGGGAGAATGAGCAGTTCTTC	CASKQDRENEQFF
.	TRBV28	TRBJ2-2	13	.	TGTGCCAGCAGTTTATTTAGCGGCGGGGAGCTGTTTTTT	CASSLFSGGELFF
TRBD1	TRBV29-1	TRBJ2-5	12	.	TGCAGCGTTCAGGGGGCGGGAGAGACCCAGTACTTC	CSVQGAGETQYF
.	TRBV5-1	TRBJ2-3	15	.	TGCGCCAGCAGCCCCCAAGGAGGATTCACAGATACGCAGTATTTT	CASSPQGGFTDTQYF
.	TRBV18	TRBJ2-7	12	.	TGTGCCAGCTCACCGGACAGCTACGAGCAGTACTTC	CASSPDSYEQYF
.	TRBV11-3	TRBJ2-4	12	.	TGTGCCAGCAGCTTTGTCAAAAACATTCAGTACTTC	CASSFVKNIQYF
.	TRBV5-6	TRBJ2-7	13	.	TGTGCCAGCAGCTTCCTGAGCTCCTACGAGCAGTACTTC	CASSFLSSYEQYF
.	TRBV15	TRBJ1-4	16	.	TGTGCCACCAGCAGAGACAGGCGGGGGGACAATGAAAAACTGTTTTTT	CATSRDRRGDNEKLFF
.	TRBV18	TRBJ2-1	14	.	TGTGCCAGCTCACCCGGCGACTCATACAATGAGCAGTTCTTC	CASSPGDSYNEQFF
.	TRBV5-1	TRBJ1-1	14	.	TGCGCCAGCAGGGGGACCATATCCGAGCTGAGAGCTTTCTTT	CASRGTISELRAFF
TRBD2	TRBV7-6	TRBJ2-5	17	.	TGTGCCAGCAGCGCAAGTTATAGCGGGAGGGTGGAAGAGACCCAGTACTTC	CASSASYSGRVEETQYF
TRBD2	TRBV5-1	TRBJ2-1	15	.	TGCGCCAGCAGCTCAGGACTAGCGGGAGATAATGAGCAGTTCTTC	CASSSGLAGDNEQFF
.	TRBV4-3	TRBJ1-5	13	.	TGCGCCAGCAGCCAAGACAGGGATCCGCCCCAGCATTTT	CASSQDRDPPQHF
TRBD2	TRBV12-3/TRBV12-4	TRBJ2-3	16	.	TGTGCCAGCAGTTTAGTAGGTAGCGGGATCGCAGATACGCAGTATTTT	CASSLVGSGIADTQYF